This TCR beta chain emerged from a study of tumor-infiltrating lymphocytes in localized non-small cell lung cancer. Study-level information: Several tumor histologies, both smoking statuses, and some post-neoadjuvant chemotherapy samples were included.

CDR3 length: 13 residues. V was clipped by 11 bases and J by 0 bases, with 11 bases between them. Germline assignment: CDR1 MNHEY and CDR2 SVGAGI. The protocol was immunoSEQ multiplex PCR, while the TCRdb copy is restricted to in-frame clones and leaves out a portion. The sample lists about 24,000 clones; 50% to 70% were seen once. Study-level results: TCR sequencing covered a subset of patients with enough tissue. Immunotypes IM1 and IM2 had similar TCR-derived T-cell fractions.

This clone is judged medium-sized. Its target is not known. The J gene is TRBJ1-3, the V gene TRBV6-5; tentatively, D is TRBD1 (6 bases). Sequencing was performed on lung tumor tissue. This receptor was obtained from a human donor with non-small cell lung cancer. CDR3 loop: CAVRGNSGNTIYF. The CDR3 DNA follows: TGTGCCGTCAGGGGAAACTCTGGAAACACCATATATTTT.